This TCR beta chain originates from a study of cytomegalovirus exposure and HLA in healthy donors. Study-wide points: Most CMV-associated TCR beta chains appeared HLA-restricted in a later analysis. CMV serostatus was the only recorded immune exposure for donors. Per a prior analysis, the majority of TCR beta V segments were productive roughly 90% or roughly 30% of the time.

In regard to this clone: Antigen: not known.

With 60 Vbeta and 13 Jbeta primers, the PCR was carried out. The data were produced by immunoSEQ multiplex PCR, yet TCRdb's version contains in-frame clones alone and is incomplete. The sample has 150,000 to 200,000 clones, approximately 82% seen once. Losses at the gene ends were 5 bases for V and 2 bases for J; bases not matched to a gene: 3. The germline V gene encodes CDR1 MDHEN and CDR2 SYDVKM. The CDR3 extends over 13 amino acids. The sequence came from a male donor in good health and CMV-seropositive. The sample comprised PBMCs. This chain uses TRBV28 with TRBJ2-7, with TRBD1 matching over 7 bases. CDR3 nucleotides: TGTGCCAGCAGTATTGGACAGGCCTACGAGCAGTACTTC. It is translated as CASSIGQAYEQYF.